This T cell receptor (beta chain) is drawn from a study of blood T cells in healthy people across ages. Concerning this clonotype itself: At one end, the junction sequence differs from germline, possibly due to a read error.

This CDR3 has 12 amino acids. From germline, CDR1 is MNHNY and CDR2 SVGAGI (reference sequence). Russia was home to the donors, healthy Caucasian individuals aged roughly 6 to 95. Per sample, no less than 5 micrograms of total RNA were extracted. It was with a sample-barcoded 5' primer and a J-beta primer mix that a second PCR of about 6 to 12 cycles was run. TCRdb redid the calling of the 5' RACE reads with MiXCR, one entry per CDR3 protein. The table records about 640,000 distinct CDR3 sequences, around 54% of them present only once. The gene calls are TRBV6-6 and TRBJ2-1, with D uncertain. Sequenced input: blood. This receptor was identified in a man in his sixties in good health. The CDR3 reads CASSPVSAERFF. The CDR3 DNA reads as TGTGCCAGCAGCCCCGTCTCCGCGGAGCGGTTCTTC.